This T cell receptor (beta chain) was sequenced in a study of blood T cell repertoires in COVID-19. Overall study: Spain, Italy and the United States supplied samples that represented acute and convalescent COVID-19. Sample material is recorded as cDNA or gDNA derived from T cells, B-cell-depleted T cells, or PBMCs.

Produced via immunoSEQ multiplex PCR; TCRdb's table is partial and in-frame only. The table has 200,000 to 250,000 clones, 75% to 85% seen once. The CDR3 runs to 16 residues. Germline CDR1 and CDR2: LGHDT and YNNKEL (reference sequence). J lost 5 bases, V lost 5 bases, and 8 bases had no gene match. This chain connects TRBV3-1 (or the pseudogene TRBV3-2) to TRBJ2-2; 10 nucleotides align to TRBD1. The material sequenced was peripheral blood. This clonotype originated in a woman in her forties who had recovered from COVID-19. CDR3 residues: CASSSKPGQGTGELFF. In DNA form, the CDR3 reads TGTGCCAGCAGCAGTAAACCGGGACAGGGGACCGGGGAGCTGTTTTTT.